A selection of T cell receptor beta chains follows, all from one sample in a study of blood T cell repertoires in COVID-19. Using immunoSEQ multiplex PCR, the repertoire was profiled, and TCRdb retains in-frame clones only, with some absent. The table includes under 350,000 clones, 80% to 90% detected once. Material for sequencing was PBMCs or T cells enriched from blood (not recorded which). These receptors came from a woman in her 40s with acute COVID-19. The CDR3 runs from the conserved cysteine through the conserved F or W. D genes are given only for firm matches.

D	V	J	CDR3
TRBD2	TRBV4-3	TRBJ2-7	CASSTTSGALGEQYF
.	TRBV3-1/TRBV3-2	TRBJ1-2	CASSLPIRFPYGYTF
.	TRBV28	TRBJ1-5	CATLRGNQPQHF
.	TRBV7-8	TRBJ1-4	CASTPSRLGPGEKLFF
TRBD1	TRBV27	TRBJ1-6	CASSLSGTGYNSPLHF
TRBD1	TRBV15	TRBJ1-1	CATSRGGQGTEAFF
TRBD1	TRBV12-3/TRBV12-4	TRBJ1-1	CASSGRVRGAFF
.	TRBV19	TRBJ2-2	CASKVRPTTGELFF
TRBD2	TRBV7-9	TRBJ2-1	CASSPGWGRVHNEQFF
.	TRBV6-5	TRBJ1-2	CASSYSGVNNGYGYTF
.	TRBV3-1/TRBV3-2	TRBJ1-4	CASSPSSGSDEKLFF
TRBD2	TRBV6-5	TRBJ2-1	CASIPSGRASNEQFF
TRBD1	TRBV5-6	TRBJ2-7	CASSHRRTGIGRLEYF
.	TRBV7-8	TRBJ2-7	CASSLGGFSYEQYF
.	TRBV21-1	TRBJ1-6	CASSKWLQVVNNSPLHF
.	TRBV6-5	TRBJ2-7	CASAGGPYEQYF
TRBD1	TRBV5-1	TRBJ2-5	CASSLGDRVGQETQYF
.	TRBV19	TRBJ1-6	CASSTRDGYNSPLHF
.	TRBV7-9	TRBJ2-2	CASSLGAHTGELFF
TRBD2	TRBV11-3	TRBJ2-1	CASSLGAGVYNEQFF
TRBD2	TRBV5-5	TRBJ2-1	CASSPITSGASYNEQFF
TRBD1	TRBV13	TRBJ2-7	CASSPTDRGRFRYEQYF
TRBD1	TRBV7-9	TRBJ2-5	CASSRRDRGLSETQYF
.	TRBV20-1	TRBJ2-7	CSVGGRHEQYF
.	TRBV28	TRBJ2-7	CASSLGTPEYEQYF
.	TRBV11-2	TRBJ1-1	CASSLATGKAFF
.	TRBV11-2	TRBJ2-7	CASSSGGSRVEQYF
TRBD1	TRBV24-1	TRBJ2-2	CATSGSETGAGELFF
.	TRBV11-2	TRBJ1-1	CASSLSNHLTEAFF
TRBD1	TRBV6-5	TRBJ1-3	CASSYSMGQGGNTIYF
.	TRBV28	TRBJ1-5	CASSLSWFQPQHF
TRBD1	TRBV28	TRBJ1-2	CASSLGTGIVVGYTF
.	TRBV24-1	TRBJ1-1	CATSRRGIGAFF
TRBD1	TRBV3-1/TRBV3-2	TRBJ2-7	CASSPTGPAYEQYF
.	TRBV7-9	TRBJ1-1	CASSLQENTEAFF
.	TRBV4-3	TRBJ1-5	CASSQDNQGNQPQHF
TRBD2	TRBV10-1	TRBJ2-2	CASRGNRGLVMGLAGVVGTGELFF
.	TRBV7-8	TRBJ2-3	CASSPTGTGRGADTQYF
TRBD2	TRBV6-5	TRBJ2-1	CASSYSVGGPEEQFF